The 18 T cell receptor beta chains reported below all come from one sample, sequenced in a study of blood T cell repertoires in COVID-19. The table came from immunoSEQ multiplex PCR; TCRdb's copy has only in-frame clones and leaves some out. The sample lists 30,000 to 45,000 clones, 60% to 85% seen once, with less than 2.5% in the top ten. The sequenced material came from peripheral blood. The receptors shown here come from a man in his sixties with active COVID-19.

The chain carries TRBV7-2 and TRBJ2-5; 7 positions agree with TRBD2. The CDR3 runs 15 residues. After removal of 2 bases from V and 5 bases from J, the junction contained 8 bases not matched to a gene. Germline assignment: CDR1 SGHTA and CDR2 FQGNSA. The CDR3 DNA sequence: TGTGCCAGCAGCTTATCCCGGACTAGTATGGAGACCCAGTACTTC. This encodes CASSLSRTSMETQYF.

The chain has TRBV5-1 and TRBJ1-6; 8 bases fit TRBD1. V trimming: 4 bases; J trimming: 10 bases; junction bases outside the gene matches: 7. In germline, CDR1 is SGHRS, CDR2 YFSETQ. This CDR3 has 14 amino acids. The CDR3 sequence is CASSPGQGGSPLHF. CDR3 bases: TGCGCCAGCAGCCCCGGACAGGGCGGATCACCCCTCCACTTT. The entire variable domain, with the rest obtained from reference TRBV5-1 and TRBJ1-6, is as follows: KAGVTQTPRYLIKTRGQQVTLSCSPISGHRSVSWYQQTPGQGLQFLFEYFSETQRNKGNFPGRFSGRQFSNSRSEMNVSTLELGDSALYLCASSPGQGGSPLHFGNGTRLTVT.

The chain is built from TRBV15 and TRBJ1-2, with TRBD1 matching over 7 bases. This CDR3 contains 14 residues. In germline, CDR1 is LNHNV, CDR2 YYDKDF (reference sequence). The trim removed 0 bases at V and 5 bases at J, leaving 3 bases unmatched. Here the CDR3 DNA reads TGTGCCACCAGCAGAGATCAGGGGGGTTATGGCTACACCTTC. It encodes CATSRDQGGYGYTF.

This CDR3 is CASSGAGRGNTEAFF. CDR3 bases: TGTGCCAGCAGCGGGGCGGGGCGCGGGAACACTGAAGCTTTCTTT. V is TRBV2 and J is TRBJ1-1, with D possibly matching TRBD1 (5 bases). The V end lost 6 bases, the J end lost 1 base, and 15 bases lay between the germline ends. Germline CDR1 SNHLY, CDR2 FYNNEI. The CDR3 runs 15 residues.

The CDR3 spells CASSSTKTAGYGYTF. The CDR3 DNA follows: TGTGCCAGCAGCTCAACGAAAACCGCCGGCTATGGCTACACCTTC. The rearrangement joins TRBV5-4 to TRBJ1-2; D call uncertain. The CDR3 extends over 15 amino acids. Germline V CDR1 and CDR2: SGHNT, YYREEE (reference sequence). V was trimmed by 3 bases and J by 4 bases, leaving 16 bases between them.

This clone appeared once. V is TRBV14 and J is TRBJ1-6; D may be TRBD1 (6 bases). The V end was cut by 2 bases, the J end by 9 bases, with 14 bases between. The CDR3 spans 15 residues. Germline lookup yields CDR1 SGHDN and CDR2 FVKESK. For the CDR3, the DNA is TGTGCCAGCAGCCAAATGGCGGGGGGCGGTTCACCCCTCCACTTT. It yields the protein CASSQMAGGGSPLHF.

The chain is built from TRBV27 and TRBJ2-7; D is possibly TRBD2 (6 bases). This CDR3 comprises 14 residues. Germline CDR1 and CDR2: MNHEY and SMNVEV (reference sequence). Trimming left V 7 bases short and J 6 bases short, with 19 bases between. The CDR3 loop reads CASTPGLPSGEQYF. The CDR3 region has the DNA TGTGCCAGCACCCCGGGACTCCCTTCGGGCGAGCAGTACTTC.

The rearrangement uses TRBV11-1 and TRBJ2-7; a possible D gene is TRBD2 (6 bases). Germline V gene sequence: CDR1 SGHAT, CDR2 FQDESV (reference sequence). The CDR3 is 15 residues long. V lost 1 base, J lost 2 bases, and 12 bases lay in between. The CDR3 is CASSLGAGTTYEQYF. CDR3 sequence (DNA): TGTGCCAGCAGCTTAGGGGCGGGAACCACCTACGAGCAGTACTTC.

The chain is built from TRBV2 and TRBJ2-1; D may be TRBD1 (6 bases). Germline V lookup: CDR1 SNHLY, CDR2 FYNNEI. CDR3 size: 14 residues. Trimming removed 5 bases at V and 9 bases at J, with 17 bases between. CDR3 bases: TGTGCCAGCAGTCCCCGGACAGTCTCGGGTGAGCAGTTCTTC. This translates into CASSPRTVSGEQFF.

The chain couples TRBV3-1 (or the pseudogene TRBV3-2) to TRBJ1-1, with TRBD1 matching 8 bases. This CDR3 is built from 14 residues. Germline V lookup: CDR1 LGHDT, CDR2 YNNKEL (reference sequence). V shed 6 bases and J 4 bases; nucleotides not matched to a gene: 7. In nucleotides, the CDR3 is TGTGCCAGCAGTGAGGCAGGGGGCGTCACTGAAGCTTTCTTT. Protein product: CASSEAGGVTEAFF.

The chain couples TRBV29-1 to TRBJ2-3, with a weak D call TRBD2 (6 bases). V lost 0 bases to trimming and J lost 8 bases, with 12 bases between them. Germline lookup yields CDR1 SQVTM and CDR2 ANQGSEA. The CDR3 is 13 amino acids. CDR3 in amino acids: CSVEDRRGGTQYF. CDR3 sequence (DNA): TGCAGCGTTGAAGATAGGCGGGGCGGTACGCAGTATTTT.

This clone was detected only a few times. The V and J genes are TRBV30 and TRBJ2-2; 8 bases fit TRBD2. The J segment lost 6 bases and the V segment lost 4 bases, leaving 13 bases of the junction unmatched. The germline V gene encodes CDR1 GTSNPN and CDR2 SVGIG (reference sequence). CDR3 length equals 16 residues. The CDR3 DNA follows: TGTGCCTGGATCCCACCGGAAGCGGGAGAGGCCGGGGAGCTGTTTTTT. Encoded protein: CAWIPPEAGEAGELFF.

The chain uses TRBV11-3 and TRBJ2-7; no firm D call. Germline values: CDR1 SGHNT, CDR2 YENEEA. V lost 4 bases and J lost 3, with 10 bases in between. This CDR3 has 13 residues. The CDR3 here is CASSSRNNYEQYF. The CDR3, as DNA: TGTGCCAGCAGCTCCAGGAATAACTACGAGCAGTACTTC.

The rearrangement joins TRBV11-3 to TRBJ1-1, with 7 bases lining up with TRBD1. With V trimmed by 3 bases and J by 4 bases, 2 bases remained unmatched. From germline, CDR1 is SGHNT and CDR2 YENEEA. This CDR3 contains 13 residues. The CDR3 loop reads CASSLTGPTEAFF. CDR3 DNA: TGTGCCAGCAGCTTGACAGGGCCCACTGAAGCTTTCTTT.

This chain links TRBV7-9 with TRBJ2-5; TRBD2 is a possible D gene (6 bases). The CDR3 consists of 13 residues. Per the germline V gene, CDR1 is SEHNR and CDR2 is FQNEAQ (reference sequence). The V end lost 4 bases, the J end lost 4 bases, and 10 bases lay between the germline ends. The CDR3, as DNA: TGTGCCAGCAGCTCAGACGGGGGAGAGACCCAGTACTTC. Translation: CASSSDGGETQYF.

This clone was counted once. The J gene is TRBJ1-1, the V gene TRBV19; a possible D gene is TRBD1 (6 bases). CDR1 and CDR2 from the germline V gene are LNHDA and SQIVND (reference sequence). The CDR3 spans 15 residues. The V end lost 6 bases, the J end lost 0 bases, and 14 bases lay between the germline ends. The CDR3 protein is CASRKGGAMNTEAFF. In DNA form, the CDR3 reads TGTGCCAGTAGGAAGGGGGGGGCTATGAACACTGAAGCTTTCTTT.

The rearrangement links TRBV7-6 to TRBJ2-5, with a weak D call TRBD2 (5 bases). The V end lost 5 bases, the J end lost 1 base, and 11 bases lay between the germline ends. This CDR3 contains 14 residues. Looked up from germline, CDR1 is SGHVS and CDR2 is FNYEAQ. CDR3 DNA: TGTGCCAGCAGCCCCGGGGTGATCCAAGAGACCCAGTACTTC. Translating gives CASSPGVIQETQYF. Variable domain in full (rest from reference TRBV7-6 and TRBJ2-5): GAGVSQSPRYKVTKRGQDVALRCDPISGHVSLYWYRQALGQGPEFLTYFNYEAQQDKSGLPNDRFSAERPEGSISTLTIQRTEQRDSAMYRCASSPGVIQETQYFGPGTRLLVL.

The rearrangement links TRBV5-1 to TRBJ2-3, with 16 bases aligning to TRBD2. Germline CDR1 reads SGHRS; CDR2 reads YFSETQ. V trimming: 3 bases; J trimming: 5 bases; junction bases outside the gene matches: 3. The CDR3 is 16 amino acids. The CDR3 spells CASSWGTSGGGDTQYF. CDR3 DNA sequence: TGCGCCAGCAGCTGGGGGACTAGCGGGGGGGGAGATACGCAGTATTTT.